These 20 T cell receptor beta chains originate from one sample sequenced in a study of early T cells in non-severe SARS-CoV-2 infection. TCRdb used MiXCR to reprocess the 5' RACE reads, holding one entry per CDR3 protein. The sample comprises over 45,000 distinct CDR3 sequences, 5.6% of which are singletons, and under 5% rests with the top ten. Sequenced material: whole blood. The receptors stem from an adult who was a healthcare worker with PCR-confirmed SARS-CoV-2 infection or an uninfected control (not recorded which).

The chain combines TRBV19 with TRBJ1-5; no firm D call. This CDR3 is 14 amino acids long. Per the germline V gene, CDR1 is LNHDA and CDR2 is SQIVND (reference sequence). V was clipped by 8 bases and J by 3 bases, with 14 bases between them. The CDR3 region has the DNA TGTGCCAGTCTGATGAAAGGGTTCAATCAGCCCCAGCATTTT. It is translated as CASLMKGFNQPQHF.

This clonotype was recorded at least ten times. The chain combines TRBV12-3 or TRBV12-4 with TRBJ1-5; no clear D gene. The CDR3 has 12 amino acids. V gave up 5 bases and J gave up 12 bases, with 14 bases separating them. The DNA for the CDR3 is TGTGCCAGCAGTCCCGGACGGTCTGGCCAGCATTTT. It codes for CASSPGRSGQHF.

This clonotype was recorded at least ten times. The chain combines TRBV18 with TRBJ2-5; D gene unclear. In germline, CDR1 is KGHSH, CDR2 LQKENI. CDR3 length: 12 residues. V was shortened by 1 base and J by 1 base, with 1 base between the two germline ends. The CDR3 DNA reads TGTGCCAGCTCACCACTCCAAGAGACCCAGTACTTC. Translating gives CASSPLQETQYF.

The chain joins TRBV4-2 to TRBJ2-3, with 8 bases matching TRBD1. The CDR3 contains 17 residues. V lost 4 bases, J lost 1 base, and 10 bases stayed unmatched. Germline V gives CDR1 LGHNA, CDR2 YNFKEQ. The CDR3 is CASSRRTGTGGTDTQYF. The CDR3 DNA is TGTGCCAGCAGCCGACGAACCGGGACAGGTGGCACAGATACGCAGTATTTT.

In this sample, this clonotype turned up many times. The J gene is TRBJ1-2, the V gene TRBV19; 7 nucleotides align to TRBD1. Germline CDR1 is LNHDA and CDR2 is SQIVND (reference sequence). Unmatched junction bases numbered 8, after V lost 5 bases and J lost 8 bases. The CDR3 runs to 13 residues. As DNA, the CDR3 is TGTGCCAGTAGTTCGAAGACAGGGCAAGGCTACACCTTC. This gives the protein CASSSKTGQGYTF.

This clonotype has at least ten counts. The rearrangement links TRBV5-1 to TRBJ1-1; D may be TRBD1 (6 bases). V was shortened by 0 bases and J by 5 bases, with 11 bases between the two germline ends. CDR3 length: 14 residues. Per the germline V gene, CDR1 is SGHRS and CDR2 is YFSETQ. For the CDR3, the DNA is TGCGCCAGCAGCTTGGTTAGTCAGGGGACTGAAGCTTTCTTT. Its translation is CASSLVSQGTEAFF.

The table lists this clonotype with many counts. V is TRBV19 and J is TRBJ2-2; possibly TRBD2 for D (5 bases). The CDR3 is 12 residues long. Trimming took off 6 bases at V and 6 bases at J, with 8 bases between the two ends. From germline, CDR1 is LNHDA and CDR2 SQIVND (reference sequence). The DNA of the CDR3 is TGTGCCAGTAGGCGGGTGCCCGGGGAGCTGTTTTTT. It translates to CASRRVPGELFF.

The chain couples TRBV29-1 to TRBJ1-1; D gene ambiguous. Germline CDR1 is SQVTM and CDR2 is ANQGSEA. V was shortened by 5 bases and J by 4 bases, with 14 bases between the two germline ends. The CDR3 is 13 amino acids. For the CDR3, the DNA is TGCAGCGTTTCTAACGGCAAACCCACTGAAGCTTTCTTT. Amino acids: CSVSNGKPTEAFF.

This clonotype was seen many times. The chain is built from TRBV27 and TRBJ1-5; no reliable D call. V shed 2 bases and J shed 6 bases, with 8 bases lying between them. This CDR3 region has 13 residues. Per germline, CDR1 MNHEY and CDR2 SMNVEV (reference sequence). CDR3 sequence reads: CASSLEGGQPQHF. Written as DNA, the CDR3 is TGTGCCAGCAGTTTAGAGGGAGGTCAGCCCCAGCATTTT.

The chain couples TRBV18 to TRBJ2-7; D is unclear. Between the trimmed V and J ends, which lost 0 bases and 2 bases, there was a span of 8 bases. The V gene's germline CDR1 is KGHSH and CDR2 LQKENI. The CDR3 is 14 amino acids. CDR3 protein: CASSPPDQTYEQYF. CDR3 DNA sequence: TGTGCCAGCTCACCACCAGACCAGACCTACGAGCAGTACTTC.

At least ten counts were recorded for this clonotype. This rearrangement joins TRBV28 to TRBJ2-7; D gene ambiguous. The CDR3 is 12 amino acids. Trimming removed 8 bases from V and 1 base from J, with 9 bases in between. CDR1 MDHEN and CDR2 SYDVKM come from the germline V gene. The CDR3 here is CASEASSYEQYF. In nucleotides, the CDR3 is TGTGCCAGCGAGGCCTCGTCCTACGAGCAGTACTTC.

This clonotype was observed many times. The chain is built from TRBV30 and TRBJ2-7; D gene ambiguous. CDR1 is GTSNPN and CDR2 is SVGIG in the germline V gene (reference sequence). This CDR3 comprises 13 residues. The V end was cut by 2 bases, the J end by 6 bases, with 14 bases between. CDR3 coding DNA: TGTGCCTGGAGTAAGGGTCAGAACGGCGAGCAGTACTTC. Translation: CAWSKGQNGEQYF.

This clonotype turned up a few times. The V call is TRBV19, the J call TRBJ1-2, with D hard to call. The CDR3 extends over 13 amino acids. V shed 5 bases and J shed 8 bases, with 15 bases lying between them. Germline V gives CDR1 LNHDA, CDR2 SQIVND (reference sequence). The CDR3 loop reads CASSPGDRSGYTF. CDR3 in DNA: TGTGCCAGTAGTCCTGGAGACCGGAGCGGCTACACCTTC.

This clonotype was seen repeatedly, ten times or more. The chain carries TRBV7-6 and TRBJ2-5, with 10 positions matching TRBD2. The ends lost 5 bases at V and 2 bases at J; junction bases unmatched: 5. The CDR3 is made up of 15 amino acids. The germline V gene has CDR1 SGHVS and CDR2 FNYEAQ. CDR3 in amino acids: CASSTGLASQETQYF. The CDR3 region has the DNA TGTGCCAGCAGCACGGGACTAGCGTCTCAAGAGACCCAGTACTTC.

This clonotype was seen ten or more times. V is TRBV18 and J is TRBJ1-6; 11 nucleotides align to TRBD1. The CDR3 totals 15 residues. Germline-derived CDR1 and CDR2 are KGHSH and LQKENI. V lost 1 base, J lost 9 bases, and 2 bases stayed unmatched. The CDR3 sequence is CASSPRDRGGSPLHF. The CDR3 DNA reads as TGTGCCAGCTCACCACGGGACAGGGGGGGTTCACCCCTCCACTTT.

The sample holds many counts of this clonotype. V and J are TRBV6-6 and TRBJ2-3, with D perhaps matching TRBD1 or TRBD2 (6 bases each). Per the germline V gene, CDR1 is MNHNY and CDR2 is SVGAGI (reference sequence). Trimming removed 0 bases from V and 2 bases from J, with 15 bases in between. The CDR3 is made up of 17 amino acids. DNA of the CDR3: TGTGCCAGCAGTTACTCCAAAAGGGGGGCTACCACAGATACGCAGTATTTT. This gives the protein CASSYSKRGATTDTQYF.

There are many counts of this clonotype. The genes are TRBV10-3 and TRBJ2-3; possibly TRBD1 or TRBD2 for D (5 bases each). V was cut by 10 bases and J by 5 bases, with 16 bases left in between. The CDR3 length is 13 residues. In germline, CDR1 is ENHRY, CDR2 SYGVKD. CDR3 amino acids: CASRDQPQDTQYF. In DNA form, the CDR3 reads TGTGCCAGCCGGGACCAGCCACAAGATACGCAGTATTTT.

The J gene is TRBJ1-1, the V gene TRBV27, with a possible D match to TRBD1 (6 bases). In germline, CDR1 is MNHEY, CDR2 SMNVEV (reference sequence). Trimming pared 2 bases from V and 5 bases from J, leaving 9 bases between. The CDR3 is 13 residues long. CDR3 coding DNA: TGTGCCAGCAGTTTAGAGGGGACAACTGAAGCTTTCTTT. Translation: CASSLEGTTEAFF.

There are a few counts of this clonotype. The chain has TRBV6-5 and TRBJ1-1; tentatively, D is TRBD1 (5 bases). Trimming took off 3 bases at V and 2 bases at J, with 13 bases between the two ends. Germline CDR1 MNHEY, CDR2 SVGAGI. The CDR3 has 15 residues. The CDR3 bases are TGTGCCAGCAGTTATTCTACCAGGGCAAACACTGAAGCTTTCTTT. It translates to CASSYSTRANTEAFF.

At least ten counts were recorded for this clonotype. V and J are TRBV7-9 and TRBJ1-1; a possible D gene is TRBD1 (5 bases). V lost 4 bases to trimming and J lost 4 bases, with 10 bases between them. The germline V gene has CDR1 SEHNR and CDR2 FQNEAQ (reference sequence). The CDR3 length is 13 residues. The CDR3 is CASSYFGGTEAFF. CDR3 bases: TGTGCCAGCAGCTATTTTGGGGGCACTGAAGCTTTCTTT.